This TCR beta chain came from a study of post-analysis software for immune sequencing data. Per germline, CDR1 MGHRA and CDR2 YSYEKL. CDR3 length: 15 residues. The TCR beta cDNA libraries contained unique molecular identifiers. Via MiXCR, TCRdb re-called the PCR reads, giving one row per CDR3 protein. The sample lists roughly 200,000 distinct CDR3 sequences, roughly 28% occurring once. A note on this clonotype: The antigen remains unidentified. This may stem from a read error, because a much larger clone lies one nucleotide away.

Study conclusions and caveats: Significantly lower normalized Chao1 diversity was found in patients with multiple sclerosis relative to controls. Samples sharing a preparation batch grouped tightly together when assessed by F measure. Five TRBV segments, including TRBV5-6, TRBV5-1 and TRBV20-1, were more frequent in patients than controls.

The V and J genes are TRBV4-1 and TRBJ2-1, with 7 positions matching TRBD1. The sequenced sample was blood. This clonotype was sampled from a girl aged 2-17 years with multiple sclerosis. CDR3 sequence: CAGSQGPRGNNEQFF. CDR3 nucleotides: TGCGCCGGCAGCCAAGGTCCCAGGGGGAACAATGAGCAGTTCTTC.